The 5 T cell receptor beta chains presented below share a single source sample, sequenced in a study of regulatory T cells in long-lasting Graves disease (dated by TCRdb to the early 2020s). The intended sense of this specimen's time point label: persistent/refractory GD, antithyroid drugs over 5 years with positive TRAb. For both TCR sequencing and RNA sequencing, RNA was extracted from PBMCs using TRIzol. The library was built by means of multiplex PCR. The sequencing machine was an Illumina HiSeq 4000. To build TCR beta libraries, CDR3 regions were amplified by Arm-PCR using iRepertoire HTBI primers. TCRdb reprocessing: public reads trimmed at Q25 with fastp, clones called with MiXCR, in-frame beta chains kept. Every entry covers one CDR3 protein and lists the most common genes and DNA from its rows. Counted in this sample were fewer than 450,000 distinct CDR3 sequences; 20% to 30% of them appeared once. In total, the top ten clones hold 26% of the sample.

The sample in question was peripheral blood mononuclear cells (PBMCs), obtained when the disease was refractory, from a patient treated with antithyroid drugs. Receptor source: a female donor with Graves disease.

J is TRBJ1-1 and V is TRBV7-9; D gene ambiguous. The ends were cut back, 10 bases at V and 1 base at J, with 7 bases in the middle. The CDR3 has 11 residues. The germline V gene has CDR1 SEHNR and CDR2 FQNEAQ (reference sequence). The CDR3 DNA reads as TGTGCCACTCAGGCGAACACTGAAGCTTTCTTT. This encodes CATQANTEAFF.

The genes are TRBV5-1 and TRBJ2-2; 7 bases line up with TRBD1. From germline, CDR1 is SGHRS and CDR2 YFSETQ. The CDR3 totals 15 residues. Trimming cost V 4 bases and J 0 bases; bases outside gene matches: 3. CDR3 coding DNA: TGCGCCAGCAGCGGGGACAGTGCGAACACCGGGGAGCTGTTTTTT. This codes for CASSGDSANTGELFF.

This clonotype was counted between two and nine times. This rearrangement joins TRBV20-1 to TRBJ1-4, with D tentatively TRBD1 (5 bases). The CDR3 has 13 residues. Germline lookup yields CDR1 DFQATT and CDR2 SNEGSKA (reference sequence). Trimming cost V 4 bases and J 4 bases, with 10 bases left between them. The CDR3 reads CSATGLLNEKLFF. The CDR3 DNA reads TGCAGTGCTACGGGACTTCTTAATGAAAAACTGTTTTTT.

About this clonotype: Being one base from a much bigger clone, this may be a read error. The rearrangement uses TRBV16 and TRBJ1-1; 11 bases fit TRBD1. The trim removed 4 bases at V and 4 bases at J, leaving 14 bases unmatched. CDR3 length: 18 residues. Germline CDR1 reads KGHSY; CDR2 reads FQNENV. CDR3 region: CASSRLLGTGGKSTEAFF. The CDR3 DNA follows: TGTGCCAGCAGCCGACTGCTGGGGACAGGGGGTAAGAGCACTGAAGCTTTCTTT.

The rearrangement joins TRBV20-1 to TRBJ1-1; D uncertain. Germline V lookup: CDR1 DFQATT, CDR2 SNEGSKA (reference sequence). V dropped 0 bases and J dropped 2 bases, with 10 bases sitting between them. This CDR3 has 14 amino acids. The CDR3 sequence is CSARDLGRNTEAFF. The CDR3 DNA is TGCAGTGCTAGAGATCTGGGCAGAAACACTGAAGCTTTCTTT.